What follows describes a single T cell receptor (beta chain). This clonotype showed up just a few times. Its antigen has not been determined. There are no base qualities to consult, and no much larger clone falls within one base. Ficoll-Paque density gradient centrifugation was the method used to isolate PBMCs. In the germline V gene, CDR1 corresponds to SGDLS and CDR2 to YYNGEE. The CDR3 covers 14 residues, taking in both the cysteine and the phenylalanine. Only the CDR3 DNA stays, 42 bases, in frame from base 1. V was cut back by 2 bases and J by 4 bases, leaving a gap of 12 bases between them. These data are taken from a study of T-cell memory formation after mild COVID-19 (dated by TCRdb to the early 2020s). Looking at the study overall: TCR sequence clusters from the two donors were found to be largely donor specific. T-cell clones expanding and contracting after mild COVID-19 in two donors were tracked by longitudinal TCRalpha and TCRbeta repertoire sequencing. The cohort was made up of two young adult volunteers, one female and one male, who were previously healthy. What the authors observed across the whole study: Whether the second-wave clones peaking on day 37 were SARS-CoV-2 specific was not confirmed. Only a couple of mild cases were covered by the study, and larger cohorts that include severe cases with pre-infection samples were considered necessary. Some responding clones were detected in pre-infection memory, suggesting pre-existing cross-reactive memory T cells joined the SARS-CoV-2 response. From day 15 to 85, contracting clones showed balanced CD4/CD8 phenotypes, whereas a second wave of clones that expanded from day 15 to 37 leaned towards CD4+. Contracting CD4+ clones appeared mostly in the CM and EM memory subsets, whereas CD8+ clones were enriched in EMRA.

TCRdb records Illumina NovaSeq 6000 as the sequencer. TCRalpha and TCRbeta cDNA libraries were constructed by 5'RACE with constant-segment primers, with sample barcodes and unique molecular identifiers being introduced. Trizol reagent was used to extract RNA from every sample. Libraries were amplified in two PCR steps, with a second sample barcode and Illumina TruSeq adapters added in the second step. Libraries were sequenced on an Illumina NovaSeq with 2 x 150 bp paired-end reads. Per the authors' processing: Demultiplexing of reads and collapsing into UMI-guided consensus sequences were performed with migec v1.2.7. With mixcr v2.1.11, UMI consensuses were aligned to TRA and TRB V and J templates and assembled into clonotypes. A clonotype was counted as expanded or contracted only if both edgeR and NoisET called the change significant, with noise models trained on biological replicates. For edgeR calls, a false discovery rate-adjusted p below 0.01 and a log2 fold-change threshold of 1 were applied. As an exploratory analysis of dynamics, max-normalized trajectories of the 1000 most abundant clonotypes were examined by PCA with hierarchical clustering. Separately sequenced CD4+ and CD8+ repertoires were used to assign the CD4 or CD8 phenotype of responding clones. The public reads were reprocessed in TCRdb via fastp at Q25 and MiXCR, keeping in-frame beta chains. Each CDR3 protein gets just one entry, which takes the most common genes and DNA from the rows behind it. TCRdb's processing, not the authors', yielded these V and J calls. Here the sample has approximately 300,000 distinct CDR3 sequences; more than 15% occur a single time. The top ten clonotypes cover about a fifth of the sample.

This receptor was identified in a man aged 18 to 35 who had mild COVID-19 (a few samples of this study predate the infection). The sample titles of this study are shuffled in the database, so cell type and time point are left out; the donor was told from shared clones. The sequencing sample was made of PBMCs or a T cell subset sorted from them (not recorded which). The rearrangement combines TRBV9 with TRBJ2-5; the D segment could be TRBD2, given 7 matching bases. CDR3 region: CASSVPGGPETQYF. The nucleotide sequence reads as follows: TGTGCCAGCAGCGTGCCGGGGGGCCCAGAGACCCAGTACTTC.